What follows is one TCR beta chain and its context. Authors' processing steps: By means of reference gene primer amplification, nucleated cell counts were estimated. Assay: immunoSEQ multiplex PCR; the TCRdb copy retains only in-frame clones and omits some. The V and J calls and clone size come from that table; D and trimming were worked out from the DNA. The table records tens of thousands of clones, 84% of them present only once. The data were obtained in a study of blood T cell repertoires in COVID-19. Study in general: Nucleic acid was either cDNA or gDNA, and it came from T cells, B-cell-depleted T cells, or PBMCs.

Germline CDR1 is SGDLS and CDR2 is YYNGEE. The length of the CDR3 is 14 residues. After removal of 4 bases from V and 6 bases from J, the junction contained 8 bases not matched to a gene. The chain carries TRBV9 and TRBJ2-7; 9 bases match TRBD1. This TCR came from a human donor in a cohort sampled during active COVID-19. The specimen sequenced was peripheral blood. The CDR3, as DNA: TGTGCCAGCAGCCTGTTGACAGGGGGGAGCGAGCAGTACTTC. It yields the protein CASSLLTGGSEQYF. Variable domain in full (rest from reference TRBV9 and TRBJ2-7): DSGVTQTPKHLITATGQRVTLRCSPRSGDLSVYWYQQSLDQGLQFLIQYYNGEERAKGNILERFSAQQFPDLHSELNLSSLELGDSALYFCASSLLTGGSEQYFGPGTRLTVT.